The 23 T cell receptor beta chains in this list originate from one sample, sequenced in a study of naive and memory T cell subsets. Reverse transcription of blood and skin TCR RNA was primed at alpha and beta constant regions. Via MiXCR, TCRdb re-called the 5' RACE reads, giving one row per CDR3 protein. The table includes tens of thousands of distinct CDR3 sequences, less than 25% detected once. Adult healthy volunteers gave 2.5 ml peripheral blood for whole-blood RNA. The origin of the receptors is a female donor in good health.

This clonotype came up once. The chain couples TRBV20-1 to TRBJ2-3; the match to TRBD2 covers 13 bases. The trim removed 6 bases at V and 0 bases at J, leaving 15 bases unmatched. The CDR3 is 19 residues long. Germline values: CDR1 DFQATT, CDR2 SNEGSKA (reference sequence). Here the CDR3 DNA reads TGCAGTGCCGACGACTTACTAGCGGGAGGGCCCTATAGCACAGATACGCAGTATTTT. It translates to CSADDLLAGGPYSTDTQYF.

This clonotype is labeled as medium-sized. This chain connects TRBV7-2 to TRBJ2-7; perhaps TRBD1 as D (6 bases). The CDR3 covers 15 residues. V was cut by 1 base and J by 0 bases, with 10 bases left in between. CDR1 and CDR2 (germline): SGHTA, FQGNSA. CDR3 sequence: CASSLVGGSSYEQYF. In DNA, the CDR3 is TGTGCCAGCAGCTTAGTTGGGGGCAGCTCCTACGAGCAGTACTTC.

The chain carries TRBV18 and TRBJ1-5; D gene uncertain. Per germline, CDR1 KGHSH and CDR2 LQKENI. CDR3 length: 13 residues. Trimming cost V 5 bases and J 3 bases, with 8 bases left between them. This chain's CDR3 is CASSADPNQPQHF. In nucleotides, the CDR3 is TGTGCCAGCTCAGCGGACCCCAATCAGCCCCAGCATTTT.

J is TRBJ2-5 and V is TRBV9; TRBD2 agrees at 10 bases. Per germline, CDR1 SGDLS and CDR2 YYNGEE. This CDR3 region has 15 residues. V trimming: 1 base; J trimming: 5 bases; junction bases outside the gene matches: 5. CDR3 DNA sequence: TGTGCCAGCAGCGTAACCCTAGCGGGAGATGAGACCCAGTACTTC. Protein: CASSVTLAGDETQYF.

The V and J genes are TRBV27 and TRBJ2-3; no firm D call. The CDR3 length is 12 residues. Germline-derived CDR1 and CDR2 are MNHEY and SMNVEV (reference sequence). V lost 6 bases and J lost 2, with 6 bases in between. CDR3 sequence (DNA): TGTGCCAGCAGGGACCTCACAGATACGCAGTATTTT. Translated, it gives CASRDLTDTQYF.

This rearrangement joins TRBV29-1 to TRBJ2-7; D gene uncertain. Germline V gene lookup returns CDR1 SQVTM and CDR2 ANQGSEA. The V and J ends lost 4 bases and 2 bases respectively, with 9 bases between them. This CDR3 is built from 12 residues. The CDR3 nucleotides read TGCAGCGTTGGGGTCAGCACCTACGAGCAGTACTTC. Residues: CSVGVSTYEQYF.

This clonotype was picked up a small number of times. V usage is TRBV20-1 and J usage is TRBJ2-1; 7 bases align to TRBD2. Germline V gene lookup returns CDR1 DFQATT and CDR2 SNEGSKA (reference sequence). This CDR3 has 15 residues. Germline trimming cut 0 bases from V and 2 bases from J; bases unmatched to any gene: 4. CDR3 loop: CSARDPGGTYNEQFF. The DNA of the CDR3 is TGCAGTGCTAGAGACCCCGGGGGGACCTACAATGAGCAGTTCTTC.

The chain has TRBV7-2 and TRBJ2-1; D may be TRBD1 or TRBD2 (5 bases each). V was shortened by 2 bases and J by 10 bases, with 21 bases between the two germline ends. The V gene's germline CDR1 is SGHTA and CDR2 FQGNSA. The CDR3 spans 16 residues. The DNA of the CDR3 is TGTGCCAGCAGCTTATCCCCGGGATCCTTGGGGCGGGAGCAGTTCTTC. This codes for CASSLSPGSLGREQFF.

Within the sample, this clonotype is medium-sized. This chain connects TRBV7-2 to TRBJ2-3; D call uncertain. Deletions cut 6 bases from V and 0 bases from J, with 10 bases between. Looked up from germline, CDR1 is SGHTA and CDR2 is FQGNSA. The CDR3 is 14 amino acids. CDR3 residues: CASRARASTDTQYF. CDR3 bases: TGTGCCAGCAGAGCCCGAGCTAGCACAGATACGCAGTATTTT.

This clonotype was recorded many times. The V call is TRBV29-1, the J call TRBJ1-5; TRBD1 is a possible D gene (6 bases). Trimming removed 4 bases at V and 5 bases at J, with 15 bases between. Germline CDR1 SQVTM, CDR2 ANQGSEA. The CDR3 covers 14 residues. The CDR3 coding sequence is TGCAGCGTTGTCGAGGGGGGGTTAGATCAGCCCCAGCATTTT. Its protein product is CSVVEGGLDQPQHF. Filled out from reference TRBV29-1 and TRBJ1-5, the complete variable domain reads SAVISQKPSRDICQRGTSLTIQCQVDSQVTMMFWYRQQPGQSLTLIATANQGSEATYESGFVIDKFPISRPNLTFSTLTVSNMSPEDSSIYLCSVVEGGLDQPQHFGDGTRLSIL.

CDR3 nucleotides: TGTGCCAGCAGCTTGTTAGAAGCCTACGAGCAGTACTTC. Amino acids: CASSLLEAYEQYF. The rearrangement joins TRBV5-6 to TRBJ2-7; D unclear. V was cut by 1 base and J by 2 bases, with 7 bases left in between. This CDR3 has 13 amino acids. Germline V lookup: CDR1 SGHDT, CDR2 YYEEEE.

The J gene is TRBJ2-5, the V gene TRBV20-1, with 11 bases that match TRBD2. Germline V gives CDR1 DFQATT, CDR2 SNEGSKA (reference sequence). Trimming removed 6 bases from V and 5 bases from J; junction bases left unmatched: 17. This CDR3 has 17 amino acids. The CDR3, as DNA: TGCAGTGCCGAGCCCTGGAAGACTAGCGGGGACGGGGAGACCCAGTACTTC. Translation: CSAEPWKTSGDGETQYF.

This clonotype occurred many times. This sequence joins TRBV12-3 or TRBV12-4 and TRBJ2-1; D unclear. This CDR3 spans 15 amino acids. Trimming shortened V by 1 base and J by 3 bases, and 10 bases separated the two germline ends. CDR3 sequence: CASSLDPGGYNEQFF. The CDR3 DNA is TGTGCCAGCAGTTTAGATCCGGGCGGCTACAATGAGCAGTTCTTC.

This clonotype was found a few times. Possible read error: a much larger clone is one base away. The chain carries TRBV11-2 and TRBJ2-1; maybe TRBD1 (5 bases). This CDR3 has 14 amino acids. CDR1 and CDR2 (germline): SGHAT, FQNNGV. This CDR3 reads CANSLDKGPHEQFF. The CDR3 nucleotides are TGTGCCAACAGCTTAGATAAGGGGCCACATGAGCAGTTCTTC.

The gene calls are TRBV6-1 and TRBJ2-7; 7 bases map to TRBD2. Per the germline V gene, CDR1 is MNHNS and CDR2 is SASEGT. The CDR3 totals 13 residues. V shed 10 bases, J shed 3 bases, and the junction held 9 bases outside the gene matches. CDR3 in amino acids: CAIPGGDYYEQYF. DNA of the CDR3: TGTGCCATCCCGGGAGGTGACTACTACGAGCAGTACTTC.

The CDR3 here is CASSVPGRYEQYF. In DNA form, the CDR3 reads TGTGCCAGCAGCGTGCCGGGACGCTACGAGCAGTACTTC. The V and J genes are TRBV7-8 and TRBJ2-7; D is tentatively TRBD1 or TRBD2 (5 bases each). The CDR3 is 13 residues long. Germline assignment: CDR1 SGHVS and CDR2 FQNEAQ. Trimming stripped 5 bases from V and 3 bases from J, with 11 bases between. Full variable domain (remainder filled in from reference TRBV7-8 and TRBJ2-7): GAGVSQSPRYKVAKRGQDVALRCDPISGHVSLFWYQQALGQGPEFLTYFQNEAQLDKSGLPSDRFFAERPEGSVSTLKIQRTQQEDSAVYLCASSVPGRYEQYFGPGTRLTVT.

This clonotype was found many times. The chain links TRBV7-2 to TRBJ2-7; D possibly uses TRBD1 or TRBD2 (5 bases each). Trimming removed 6 bases from V and 6 bases from J, with 15 bases in between. The CDR3 is 13 residues long. Germline V gives CDR1 SGHTA, CDR2 FQGNSA. The CDR3 loop is CASSPGTAGEQYF. The CDR3 DNA reads as TGTGCCAGCAGTCCCGGGACGGCGGGCGAGCAGTACTTC.

The CDR3 loop is CSVRGIYEQYF. CDR3 DNA sequence: TGCAGCGTACGAGGGATATACGAGCAGTACTTC. The gene calls are TRBV29-1 and TRBJ2-7, with D possibly being TRBD2 (5 bases). The length of the CDR3 is 11 residues. The germline CDR1 and CDR2 sequences are SQVTM and ANQGSEA. V was clipped by 6 bases and J by 4 bases, with 10 bases between them.

This rearrangement joins TRBV18 to TRBJ2-5; 9 bases are shared with TRBD2. The CDR3 runs 16 residues. The V and J ends lost 4 bases and 5 bases, in that order; junction bases with no gene match: 11. The V gene's germline CDR1 is KGHSH and CDR2 LQKENI. The CDR3 DNA sequence: TGTGCCAGCTCACAACTAGCGGGCCGAGGAAGGGAGACCCAGTACTTC. Translating it yields CASSQLAGRGRETQYF.

This clonotype was counted only a few times. This chain links TRBV10-1 with TRBJ1-6; D is unresolved. The CDR3 has 17 amino acids. V lost 5 bases and J lost 4, with 18 bases in between. Germline loops: CDR1 WNHNN, CDR2 SYGVQD (reference sequence). The CDR3 DNA is TGCGCCAGCAGTCGGATCCGGAGGAAGCATTATAATTCACCCCTCCACTTT. Encoded protein: CASSRIRRKHYNSPLHF.

By share, this clonotype ranks as medium-sized. The chain joins TRBV7-8 to TRBJ2-1; the match to TRBD1 covers 8 bases. Germline V CDR1 and CDR2: SGHVS, FQNEAQ. The CDR3 runs 17 residues. The V segment lost 0 bases and the J segment 4 bases; nucleotides outside the gene matches: 8. The CDR3 region is CASSLAGQGASYNEQFF. In DNA form, the CDR3 reads TGTGCCAGCAGCTTAGCCGGTCAGGGGGCTTCTTACAATGAGCAGTTCTTC.

To note about this clonotype: A much larger clone lies a single base off, so this may be a read error. The conserved final phenylalanine or tryptophan is absent from the CDR3, which likely points to a read error. V gene TRBV20-1 combines with J gene TRBJ2-3, with TRBD2 as a possible D gene (5 bases). This CDR3 spans 13 amino acids. The germline V gene encodes CDR1 DFQATT and CDR2 SNEGSKA (reference sequence). V was trimmed by 7 bases and J by 9 bases, leaving 20 bases between them. The CDR3 nucleotides read TGCAGTGGGCGGGTGGGCGGTTCCAGGACGCAGTATTTG. Translated, it gives CSGRVGGSRTQYL.

This clonotype has just a few counts. The rearrangement uses TRBV29-1 and TRBJ1-5; D is unresolved. Trimming stripped 1 base from V and 3 bases from J, with 4 bases between. Looked up from germline, CDR1 is SQVTM and CDR2 is ANQGSEA. The CDR3 sequence is 12 residues long. The CDR3 nucleotides read TGCAGCGTTGAAGGGGACAATCAGCCCCAGCATTTT. It yields the protein CSVEGDNQPQHF.